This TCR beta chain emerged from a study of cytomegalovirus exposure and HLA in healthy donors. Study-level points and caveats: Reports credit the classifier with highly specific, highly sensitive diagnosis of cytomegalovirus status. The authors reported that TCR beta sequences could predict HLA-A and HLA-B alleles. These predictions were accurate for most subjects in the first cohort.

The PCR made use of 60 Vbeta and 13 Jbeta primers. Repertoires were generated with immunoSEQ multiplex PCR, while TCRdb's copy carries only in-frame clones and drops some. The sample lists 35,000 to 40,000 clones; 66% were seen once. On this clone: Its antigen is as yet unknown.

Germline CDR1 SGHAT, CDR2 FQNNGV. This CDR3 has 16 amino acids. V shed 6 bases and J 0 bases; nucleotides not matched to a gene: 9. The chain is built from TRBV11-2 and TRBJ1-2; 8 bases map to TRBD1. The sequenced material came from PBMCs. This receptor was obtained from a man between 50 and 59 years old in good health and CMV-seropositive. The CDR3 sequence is CASREYRGASNYGYTF. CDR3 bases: TGTGCCAGCAGGGAATACAGGGGGGCATCTAACTATGGCTACACCTTC.